These 23 T cell receptor beta chains share one sample of origin, sequenced in a study of T cells after yellow fever vaccination. In TCRdb, the 5' RACE reads were re-called with MiXCR into one record per CDR3 protein. The repertoire includes under 300,000 distinct CDR3 sequences, 6.9% of them detected once, and approximately 0.85% sits in the top ten. This specimen consisted of CD4+ T cells sorted from PBMCs, obtained 15 days after the yellow fever booster vaccination. The receptor source for this set is a man under 40 who received the YFV17D yellow fever vaccine.

V usage is TRBV28 and J usage is TRBJ1-5; D might be TRBD1 (5 bases). The CDR3 is 16 residues long. Trimming took off 2 bases at V and 6 bases at J, with 17 bases between the two ends. CDR1 is MDHEN and CDR2 is SYDVKM in the germline V gene. CDR3 protein: CASSLETEGFGQPQHF. CDR3 DNA sequence: TGTGCCAGCAGTTTAGAGACAGAGGGGTTCGGTCAGCCCCAGCATTTT.

As regards this clonotype: A read error may produce the germline difference seen at one junction end. The chain employs TRBV6-4 and TRBJ2-6, with D possibly TRBD1 on 5 matching bases. CDR3 length: 16 residues. The V gene's germline CDR1 is MRHNA and CDR2 SNTAGT. The CDR3 reads CASSEQGHSGANVVTF. In nucleotides, the CDR3 is TGTGCCAGCAGTGAGCAGGGCCACTCTGGGGCCAACGTCGTGACTTTC.

The chain uses TRBV7-2 and TRBJ2-3; maybe TRBD2 (5 bases). The CDR3 runs 13 residues. With 3 bases removed from V and 5 bases from J, the gap between germline ends came to 9 bases. CDR1 and CDR2 from the germline V gene are SGHTA and FQGNSA. The DNA of the CDR3 is TGTGCCAGCAGCTTGAAACTAGGAGATACGCAGTATTTT. It codes for CASSLKLGDTQYF.

This clonotype was found a few times. The rearrangement uses TRBV12-3 or TRBV12-4 and TRBJ1-1; D unresolved. This CDR3 is built from 14 residues. The V gene lost 3 bases and the J gene lost 1 base, with 9 bases spanning the gap. In DNA, the CDR3 is TGTGCCAGCAGTTTGGTGAGTGAGAACACTGAAGCTTTCTTT. Encoded protein: CASSLVSENTEAFF.

The chain combines TRBV4-3 with TRBJ2-7, with 7 bases that match TRBD1. V was clipped by 6 bases and J by 5 bases; unmatched bases: 7. This CDR3 comprises 13 residues. Germline CDR1 LGHNA, CDR2 YSLEER. The CDR3 DNA reads TGCGCCAGCAGTCTCGACAGGGACAACGAGCAGTACTTC. Translating it yields CASSLDRDNEQYF.

V gene TRBV7-9 combines with J gene TRBJ2-3; D tentatively reads TRBD1 or TRBD2 (5 bases each). Between the trimmed V and J ends, which lost 5 bases and 5 bases, there was a span of 11 bases. CDR3 size: 13 residues. CDR1 and CDR2 (germline): SEHNR, FQNEAQ (reference sequence). The CDR3 here is CASSAGTLDTQYF. CDR3 coding DNA: TGTGCCAGCAGCGCCGGGACCTTAGATACGCAGTATTTT.

There are a few counts of this clonotype. The chain links TRBV18 to TRBJ2-1, with 7 bases aligning to TRBD2. After removal of 1 base from V and 9 bases from J, the junction contained 6 bases not matched to a gene. This CDR3 contains 14 residues. The germline V gene encodes CDR1 KGHSH and CDR2 LQKENI. The CDR3 bases are TGTGCCAGCTCACCACGGGAGGGCGGAAGTGAGCAGTTCTTC. It encodes CASSPREGGSEQFF.

This clonotype has just a few counts. The chain employs TRBV18 and TRBJ1-1; D remains unclear. The germline V and J ends were trimmed by 5 bases and 3 bases, with 10 bases remaining between them. The CDR3 consists of 13 residues. Germline-derived CDR1 and CDR2 are KGHSH and LQKENI. In nucleotides, the CDR3 is TGTGCCAGCTCATATCTTGAAGACACTGAAGCTTTCTTT. Translation: CASSYLEDTEAFF.

The V and J genes are TRBV12-3 or TRBV12-4 and TRBJ2-5, with a weak D call TRBD2 (6 bases). The CDR3 consists of 15 residues. The V and J ends lost 5 bases and 1 base respectively, with 14 bases between them. In nucleotides, the CDR3 is TGTGCCAGCAGTATGAATAGCGGCCCCCAAGAGACCCAGTACTTC. This codes for CASSMNSGPQETQYF.

This clonotype was observed at least ten times. V gene TRBV6-2 or TRBV6-3 combines with J gene TRBJ2-4; perhaps TRBD1 as D (6 bases). Per germline, CDR1 MNHEY and CDR2 SVGEGT. Trimming took off 6 bases at V and 3 bases at J, with 18 bases between the two ends. This CDR3 is 16 amino acids long. CDR3 bases: TGTGCCAGCAGCTTGCTACAGGGTGGGATCAAAAACATTCAGTACTTC. As protein: CASSLLQGGIKNIQYF.

This clonotype has more than one count but fewer than ten. The V gene is TRBV20-1, the J gene TRBJ1-1; unclear D gene. Germline V gene sequence: CDR1 DFQATT, CDR2 SNEGSKA (reference sequence). The V and J ends lost 4 bases and 4 bases respectively, with 13 bases between them. This CDR3 region has 13 residues. The CDR3 loop reads CSAKLGSVTEAFF. CDR3 sequence (DNA): TGCAGTGCTAAGTTAGGGTCGGTCACTGAAGCTTTCTTT.

This clonotype has just a few counts. This rearrangement joins TRBV5-4 to TRBJ2-5; the D gene is possibly TRBD1 (5 bases). Deletions cut 6 bases from V and 2 bases from J, with 14 bases between. The CDR3 runs to 14 residues. Germline assignment: CDR1 SGHNT and CDR2 YYREEE (reference sequence). CDR3 sequence: CASKSTTDQETQYF. For the CDR3, the DNA is TGTGCCAGCAAGAGTACGACAGATCAAGAGACCCAGTACTTC.

This clonotype was detected many times. The rearrangement links TRBV7-8 to TRBJ2-1; a weak D match, TRBD2 (5 bases). V dropped 5 bases and J dropped 9 bases, with 14 bases sitting between them. CDR3 length: 13 residues. Germline-derived CDR1 and CDR2 are SGHVS and FQNEAQ. Here the CDR3 DNA reads TGTGCCAGCAGCAAGGGAGAGGGTCGTGAGCAGTTCTTC. This encodes CASSKGEGREQFF.

The chain couples TRBV2 to TRBJ2-2, with D perhaps TRBD1 or TRBD2 (5 bases each). CDR3 length equals 13 residues. Trimming pared 6 bases from V and 3 bases from J, leaving 8 bases between. Per the germline V gene, CDR1 is SNHLY and CDR2 is FYNNEI. In DNA form, the CDR3 reads TGTGCCAGCAGCGGGGCTGACACCGGGGAGCTGTTTTTT. Its protein is CASSGADTGELFF.

This clonotype was observed many times. The J gene is TRBJ2-1, the V gene TRBV7-2; D unresolved. CDR1 and CDR2 from the germline V gene are SGHTA and FQGNSA. The CDR3 has 14 residues. V was shortened by 1 base and J by 4 bases, with 8 bases between the two germline ends. The CDR3 DNA is TGTGCCAGCAGCTTAGTTTTGGCTTACAATGAGCAGTTCTTC. It translates to CASSLVLAYNEQFF.

This clonotype was counted between two and nine times. The chain uses TRBV6-1 and TRBJ2-7; perhaps TRBD1 as D (6 bases). CDR1 and CDR2 (germline): MNHNS, SASEGT. Trimming cost V 6 bases and J 3 bases, with 18 bases left between them. This CDR3 is built from 15 residues. The CDR3 sequence: CASRPTLDSYYEQYF. Written as DNA, the CDR3 is TGTGCCAGCAGGCCGACTTTGGACAGCTACTACGAGCAGTACTTC.

There are many counts of this clonotype. The rearrangement joins TRBV7-2 to TRBJ1-3, with D perhaps TRBD1 (6 bases). Germline CDR1 SGHTA, CDR2 FQGNSA. The germline V and J ends were trimmed by 2 bases and 0 bases, with 8 bases remaining between them. This CDR3 is built from 15 residues. The CDR3 nucleotides are TGTGCCAGCAGCTTAAGGACAGTCTCTGGAAACACCATATATTTT. Residues: CASSLRTVSGNTIYF.

A few counts support this clonotype. The chain has TRBV19 and TRBJ2-7; 7 bases fit TRBD2. The CDR3 contains 15 residues. Trimming removed 2 bases from V and 3 bases from J; junction bases left unmatched: 7. The germline V gene has CDR1 LNHDA and CDR2 SQIVND (reference sequence). For the CDR3, the DNA is TGTGCCAGTAGTATACGGGCGGGAGACCACTACGAGCAGTACTTC. Residues: CASSIRAGDHYEQYF. The entire variable domain, with the rest obtained from reference TRBV19 and TRBJ2-7, is as follows: DGGITQSPKYLFRKEGQNVTLSCEQNLNHDAMYWYRQDPGQGLRLIYYSQIVNDFQKGDIAEGYSVSREKKESFPLTVTSAQKNPTAFYLCASSIRAGDHYEQYFGPGTRLTVT.

This clonotype was counted only a few times. This chain joins TRBV6-1 and TRBJ2-3; no clear D. There are 11 residues in the CDR3. Trimming left V 6 bases short and J 7 bases short, with 8 bases between. Germline V gene lookup returns CDR1 MNHNS and CDR2 SASEGT. The chain's CDR3 is CASRRAYTQYF. The CDR3 DNA sequence: TGTGCCAGCAGACGTGCATATACGCAGTATTTT.

The J gene is TRBJ2-3, the V gene TRBV6-5; maybe TRBD1 (5 bases). V shed 1 base and J shed 3 bases, with 11 bases lying between them. CDR3 length equals 15 residues. From germline, CDR1 is MNHEY and CDR2 SVGAGI. CDR3 bases: TGTGCCAGCAGTTACTGGGCGAAGGGGACAGATACGCAGTATTTT. It translates to CASSYWAKGTDTQYF.

This clonotype was recorded a few times. This chain links TRBV5-4 with TRBJ2-6; D gene ambiguous. The CDR3 covers 16 residues. CDR1 is SGHNT and CDR2 is YYREEE in the germline V gene (reference sequence). V was clipped by 0 bases and J by 3 bases, with 10 bases between them. The CDR3 reads CASSLAGVFGANVLTF. The CDR3 DNA sequence: TGTGCCAGCAGCTTGGCCGGCGTCTTTGGGGCCAACGTCCTGACTTTC.

The J gene is TRBJ2-5, the V gene TRBV30; D gene unclear. V was clipped by 0 bases and J by 5 bases, with 13 bases between them. From germline, CDR1 is GTSNPN and CDR2 SVGIG (reference sequence). This CDR3 contains 14 residues. This CDR3 reads CAWSVGTAEETQYF. The CDR3 bases are TGTGCCTGGAGTGTGGGAACAGCCGAGGAGACCCAGTACTTC.

The chain couples TRBV7-2 to TRBJ2-1; the match to TRBD2 covers 10 bases. Germline V gives CDR1 SGHTA, CDR2 FQGNSA. J lost 7 bases, V lost 6 bases, and 12 bases had no gene match. The CDR3 consists of 16 residues. CDR3: CASRPGGAGGPNEQFF. CDR3 bases: TGTGCCAGCAGACCCGGAGGAGCGGGAGGGCCTAATGAGCAGTTCTTC.